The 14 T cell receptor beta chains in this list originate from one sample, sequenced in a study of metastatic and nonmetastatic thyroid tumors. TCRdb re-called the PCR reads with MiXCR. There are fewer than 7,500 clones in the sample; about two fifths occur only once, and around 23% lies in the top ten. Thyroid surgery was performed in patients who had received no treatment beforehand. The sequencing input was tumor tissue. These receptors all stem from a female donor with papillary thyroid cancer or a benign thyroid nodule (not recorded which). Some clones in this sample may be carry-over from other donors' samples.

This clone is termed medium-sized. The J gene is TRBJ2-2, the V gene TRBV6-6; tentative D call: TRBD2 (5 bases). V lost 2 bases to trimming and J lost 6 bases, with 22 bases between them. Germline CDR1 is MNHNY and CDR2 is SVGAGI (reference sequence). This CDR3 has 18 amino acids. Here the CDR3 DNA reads TGTGCCAGCAGTTACCCTCAATCGGCGGGTATAGAGGCCGGGGAGCTGTTTTTT. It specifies CASSYPQSAGIEAGELFF.

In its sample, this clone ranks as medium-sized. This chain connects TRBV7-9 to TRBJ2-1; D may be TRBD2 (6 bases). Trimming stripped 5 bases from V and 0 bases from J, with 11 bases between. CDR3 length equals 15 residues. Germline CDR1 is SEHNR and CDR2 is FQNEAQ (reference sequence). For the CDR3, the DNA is TGTGCCAGCAGCCCCCGGAGGGCCTCCTACAATGAGCAGTTCTTC. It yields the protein CASSPRRASYNEQFF.

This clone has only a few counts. Here the CDR3 reads CASSEVEVQPQHF. The DNA of the CDR3 is TGTGCCAGCAGTGAAGTGGAGGTGCAGCCCCAGCATTTT. This chain uses TRBV6-1 with TRBJ1-5, with no clear D. Between the trimmed V and J ends, which lost 1 base and 7 bases, there was a span of 8 bases. Germline V CDR1 and CDR2: MNHNS, SASEGT. This CDR3 region has 13 residues.

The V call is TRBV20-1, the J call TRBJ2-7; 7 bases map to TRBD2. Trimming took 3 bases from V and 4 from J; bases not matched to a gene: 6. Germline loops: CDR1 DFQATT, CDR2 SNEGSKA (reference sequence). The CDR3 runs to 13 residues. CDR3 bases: TGCAGTGCTAGTGGCGGGAGTAGGTACGAGCAGTACTTC. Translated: CSASGGSRYEQYF.

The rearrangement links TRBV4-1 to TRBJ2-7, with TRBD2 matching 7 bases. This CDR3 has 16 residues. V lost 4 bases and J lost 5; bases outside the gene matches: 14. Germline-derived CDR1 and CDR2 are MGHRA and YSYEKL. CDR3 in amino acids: CASSPEVGGLNDEQYF. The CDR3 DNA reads TGCGCCAGCAGCCCTGAGGTCGGGGGGTTGAACGACGAGCAGTACTTC.

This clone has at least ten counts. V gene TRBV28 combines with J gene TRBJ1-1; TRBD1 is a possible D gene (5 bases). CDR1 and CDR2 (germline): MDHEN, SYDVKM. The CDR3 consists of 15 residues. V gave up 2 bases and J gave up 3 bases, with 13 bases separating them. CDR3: CASSLEDLGDTEAFF. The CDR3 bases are TGTGCCAGCAGTTTAGAGGATTTGGGGGACACTGAAGCTTTCTTT.

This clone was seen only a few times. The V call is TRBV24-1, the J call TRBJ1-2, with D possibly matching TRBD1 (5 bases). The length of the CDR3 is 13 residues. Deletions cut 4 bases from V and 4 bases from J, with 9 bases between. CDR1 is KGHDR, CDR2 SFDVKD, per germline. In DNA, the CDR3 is TGTGCCACCAGTGAAGCAGGGATCTATGGCTACACCTTC. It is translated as CATSEAGIYGYTF.

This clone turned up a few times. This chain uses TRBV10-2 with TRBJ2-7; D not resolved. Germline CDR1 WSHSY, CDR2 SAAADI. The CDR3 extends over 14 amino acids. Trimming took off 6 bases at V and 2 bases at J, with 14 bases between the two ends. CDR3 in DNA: TGCGCCAGCAGAGGGATAGAGGTAACCTACGAGCAGTACTTC. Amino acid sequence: CASRGIEVTYEQYF.

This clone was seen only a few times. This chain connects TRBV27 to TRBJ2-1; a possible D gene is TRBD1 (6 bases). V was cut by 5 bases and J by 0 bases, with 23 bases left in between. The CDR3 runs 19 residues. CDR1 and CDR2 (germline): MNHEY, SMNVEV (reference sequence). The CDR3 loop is CASSTRIPGQLVSYNEQFF. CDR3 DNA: TGTGCCAGCAGTACCCGGATACCCGGACAGCTTGTCTCCTACAATGAGCAGTTCTTC.

CDR3 in amino acids: CASSLGTQYEQYF. The CDR3 region has the DNA TGTGCCAGCAGCTTAGGGACACAATACGAGCAGTACTTC. This chain joins TRBV7-8 and TRBJ2-7; maybe TRBD1 (5 bases). The germline V gene encodes CDR1 SGHVS and CDR2 FQNEAQ. The CDR3 is 13 amino acids. The germline V and J ends were trimmed by 1 base and 4 bases, with 8 bases remaining between them. Filled out from reference TRBV7-8 and TRBJ2-7, the complete variable domain reads GAGVSQSPRYKVAKRGQDVALRCDPISGHVSLFWYQQALGQGPEFLTYFQNEAQLDKSGLPSDRFFAERPEGSVSTLKIQRTQQEDSAVYLCASSLGTQYEQYFGPGTRLTVT.

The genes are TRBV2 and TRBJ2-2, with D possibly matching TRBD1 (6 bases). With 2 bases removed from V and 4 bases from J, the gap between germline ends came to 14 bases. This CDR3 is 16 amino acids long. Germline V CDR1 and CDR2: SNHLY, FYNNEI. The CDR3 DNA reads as TGTGCCAGCAGTGAACAGGGGCAGGGACGCACCGGGGAGCTGTTTTTT. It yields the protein CASSEQGQGRTGELFF.

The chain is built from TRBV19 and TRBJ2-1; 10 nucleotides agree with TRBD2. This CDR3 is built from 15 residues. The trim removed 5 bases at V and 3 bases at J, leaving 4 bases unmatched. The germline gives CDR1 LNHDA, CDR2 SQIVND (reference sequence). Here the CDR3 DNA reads TGTGCCAGTAGTTTAGGACTAGCGGACTACAATGAGCAGTTCTTC. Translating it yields CASSLGLADYNEQFF.

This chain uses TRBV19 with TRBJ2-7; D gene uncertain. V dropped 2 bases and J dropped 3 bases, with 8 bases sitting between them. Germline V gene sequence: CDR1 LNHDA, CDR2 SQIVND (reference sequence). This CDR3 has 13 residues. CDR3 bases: TGTGCCAGTAGTATAACCGAAAACTACGAGCAGTACTTC. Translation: CASSITENYEQYF.

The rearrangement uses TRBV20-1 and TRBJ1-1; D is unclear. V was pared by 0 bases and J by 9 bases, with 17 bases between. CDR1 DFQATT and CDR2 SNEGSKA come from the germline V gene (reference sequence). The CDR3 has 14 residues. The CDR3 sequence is CSARDSKLSYKAFF. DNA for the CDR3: TGCAGTGCTAGAGATAGCAAACTCTCTTACAAAGCTTTCTTT.